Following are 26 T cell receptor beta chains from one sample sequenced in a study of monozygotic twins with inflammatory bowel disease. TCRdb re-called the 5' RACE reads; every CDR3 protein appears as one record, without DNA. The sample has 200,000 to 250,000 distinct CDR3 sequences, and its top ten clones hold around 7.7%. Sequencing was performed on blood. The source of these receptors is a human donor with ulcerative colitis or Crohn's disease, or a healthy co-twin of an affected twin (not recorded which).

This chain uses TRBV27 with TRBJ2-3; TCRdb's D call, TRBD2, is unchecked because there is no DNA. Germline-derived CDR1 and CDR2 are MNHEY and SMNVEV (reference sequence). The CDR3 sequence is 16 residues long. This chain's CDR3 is CASRTGTSGLTDTQYF.

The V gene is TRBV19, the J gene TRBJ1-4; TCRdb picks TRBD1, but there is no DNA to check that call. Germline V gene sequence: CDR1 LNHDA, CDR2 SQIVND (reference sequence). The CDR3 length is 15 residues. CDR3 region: CASSARLGRSEKLFF.

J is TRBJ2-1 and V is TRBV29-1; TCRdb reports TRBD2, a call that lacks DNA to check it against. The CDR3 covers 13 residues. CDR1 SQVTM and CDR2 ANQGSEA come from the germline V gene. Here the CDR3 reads CSVAPQLVYEQFF.

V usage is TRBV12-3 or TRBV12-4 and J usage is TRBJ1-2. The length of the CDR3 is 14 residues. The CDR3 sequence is CASTPGPLGNGYTF.

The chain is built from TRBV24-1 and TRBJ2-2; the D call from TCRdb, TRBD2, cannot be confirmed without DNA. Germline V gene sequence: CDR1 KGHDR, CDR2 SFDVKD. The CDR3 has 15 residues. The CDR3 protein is CATSDPSREGGELFF.

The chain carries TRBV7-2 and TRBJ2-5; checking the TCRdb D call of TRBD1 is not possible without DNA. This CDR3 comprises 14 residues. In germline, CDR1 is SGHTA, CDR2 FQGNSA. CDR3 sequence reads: CASSLHRRQETQYF.

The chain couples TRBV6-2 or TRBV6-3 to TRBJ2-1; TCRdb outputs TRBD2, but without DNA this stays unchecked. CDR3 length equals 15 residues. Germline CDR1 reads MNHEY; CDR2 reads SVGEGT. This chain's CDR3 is CASRPSGRPYNEQFF.

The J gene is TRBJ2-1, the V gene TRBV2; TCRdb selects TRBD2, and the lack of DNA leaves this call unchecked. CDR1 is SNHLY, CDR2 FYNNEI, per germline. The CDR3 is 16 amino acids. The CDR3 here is CASSGPGGESYNEQFF. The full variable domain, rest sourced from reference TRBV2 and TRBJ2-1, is EPEVTQTPSHQVTQMGQEVILRCVPISNHLYFYWYRQILGQKVEFLVSFYNNEISEKSEIFDDQFSVERPDGSNFTLKIRSTKLEDSAMYFCASSGPGGESYNEQFFGPGTRLTVL.

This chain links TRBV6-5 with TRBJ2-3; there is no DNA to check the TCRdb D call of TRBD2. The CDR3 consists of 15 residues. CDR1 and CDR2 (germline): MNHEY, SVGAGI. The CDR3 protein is CASSRLAGGADTQYF.

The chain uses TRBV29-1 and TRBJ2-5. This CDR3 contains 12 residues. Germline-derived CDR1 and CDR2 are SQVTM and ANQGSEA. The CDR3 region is CSVAQVQETQYF.

The CDR3: CASDSLSGNTIYF. This sequence joins TRBV12-3 or TRBV12-4 and TRBJ1-3; TCRdb's assignment of TRBD1 cannot be checked, as there is no DNA. The CDR3 is made up of 13 amino acids.

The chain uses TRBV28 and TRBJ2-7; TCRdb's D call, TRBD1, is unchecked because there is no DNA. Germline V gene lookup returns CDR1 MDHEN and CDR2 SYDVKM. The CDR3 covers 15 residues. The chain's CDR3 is CASSPTGTGFYEQYF.

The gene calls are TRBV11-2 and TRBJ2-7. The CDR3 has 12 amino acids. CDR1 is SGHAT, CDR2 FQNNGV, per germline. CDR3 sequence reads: CASSLAGWEQYF.

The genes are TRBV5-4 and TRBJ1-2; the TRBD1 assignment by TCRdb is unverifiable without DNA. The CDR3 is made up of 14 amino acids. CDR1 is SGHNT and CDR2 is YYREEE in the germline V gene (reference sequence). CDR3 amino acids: CASSPGSANYGYTF.

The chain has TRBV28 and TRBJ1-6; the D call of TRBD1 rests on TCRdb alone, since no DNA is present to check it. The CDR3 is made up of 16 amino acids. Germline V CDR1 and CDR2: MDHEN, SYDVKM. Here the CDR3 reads CASSLADREHNSPLHF.

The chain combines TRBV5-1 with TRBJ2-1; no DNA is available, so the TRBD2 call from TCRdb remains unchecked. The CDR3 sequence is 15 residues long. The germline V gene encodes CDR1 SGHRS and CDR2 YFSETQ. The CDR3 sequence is CASSYGASSYNEQFF.

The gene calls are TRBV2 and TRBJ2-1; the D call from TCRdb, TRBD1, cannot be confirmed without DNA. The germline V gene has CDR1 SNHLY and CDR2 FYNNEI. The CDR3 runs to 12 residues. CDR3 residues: CASRYSGDEQFF.

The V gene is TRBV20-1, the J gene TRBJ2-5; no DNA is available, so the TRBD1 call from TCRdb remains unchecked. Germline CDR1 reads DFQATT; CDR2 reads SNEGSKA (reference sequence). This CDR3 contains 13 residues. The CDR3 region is CSASDRAQETQYF.

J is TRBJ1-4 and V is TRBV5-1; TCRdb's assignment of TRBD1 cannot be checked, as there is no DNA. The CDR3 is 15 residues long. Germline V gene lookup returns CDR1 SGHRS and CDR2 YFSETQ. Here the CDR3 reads CASSSRQVPNEKLFF. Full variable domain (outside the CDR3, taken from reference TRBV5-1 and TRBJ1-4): KAGVTQTPRYLIKTRGQQVTLSCSPISGHRSVSWYQQTPGQGLQFLFEYFSETQRNKGNFPGRFSGRQFSNSRSEMNVSTLELGDSALYLCASSSRQVPNEKLFFGSGTQLSVL.

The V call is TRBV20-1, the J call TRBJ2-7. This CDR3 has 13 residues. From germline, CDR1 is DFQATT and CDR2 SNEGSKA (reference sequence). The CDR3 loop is CSASDLSSYEQYF.

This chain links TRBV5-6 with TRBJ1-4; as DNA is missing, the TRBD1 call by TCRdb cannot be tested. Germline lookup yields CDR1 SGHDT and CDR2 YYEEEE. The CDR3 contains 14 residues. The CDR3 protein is CASSLHRGEEKLFF.

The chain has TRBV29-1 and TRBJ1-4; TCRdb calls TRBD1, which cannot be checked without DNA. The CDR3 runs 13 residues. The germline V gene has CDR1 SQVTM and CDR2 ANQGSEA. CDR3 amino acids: CSARQGTNEKLFF.

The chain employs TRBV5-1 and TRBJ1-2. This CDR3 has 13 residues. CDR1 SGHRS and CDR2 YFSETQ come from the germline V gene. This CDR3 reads CASSPTVDYGYTF.

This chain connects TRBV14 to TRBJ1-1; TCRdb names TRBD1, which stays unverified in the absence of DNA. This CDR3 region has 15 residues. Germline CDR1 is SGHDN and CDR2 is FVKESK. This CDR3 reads CASSQSGQMVTEAFF. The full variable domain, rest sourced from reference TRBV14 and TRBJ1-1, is EAGVTQFPSHSVIEKGQTVTLRCDPISGHDNLYWYRRVMGKEIKFLLHFVKESKQDESGMPNNRFLAERTGGTYSTLKVQPAELEDSGVYFCASSQSGQMVTEAFFGQGTRLTVV.

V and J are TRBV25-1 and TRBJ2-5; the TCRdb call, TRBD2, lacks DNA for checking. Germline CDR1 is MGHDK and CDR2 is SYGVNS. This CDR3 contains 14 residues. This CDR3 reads CASSRSSGVETQYF.

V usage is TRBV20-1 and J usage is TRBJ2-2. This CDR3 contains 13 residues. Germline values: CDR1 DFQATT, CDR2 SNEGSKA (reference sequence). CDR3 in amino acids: CSARKGSTGELFF.